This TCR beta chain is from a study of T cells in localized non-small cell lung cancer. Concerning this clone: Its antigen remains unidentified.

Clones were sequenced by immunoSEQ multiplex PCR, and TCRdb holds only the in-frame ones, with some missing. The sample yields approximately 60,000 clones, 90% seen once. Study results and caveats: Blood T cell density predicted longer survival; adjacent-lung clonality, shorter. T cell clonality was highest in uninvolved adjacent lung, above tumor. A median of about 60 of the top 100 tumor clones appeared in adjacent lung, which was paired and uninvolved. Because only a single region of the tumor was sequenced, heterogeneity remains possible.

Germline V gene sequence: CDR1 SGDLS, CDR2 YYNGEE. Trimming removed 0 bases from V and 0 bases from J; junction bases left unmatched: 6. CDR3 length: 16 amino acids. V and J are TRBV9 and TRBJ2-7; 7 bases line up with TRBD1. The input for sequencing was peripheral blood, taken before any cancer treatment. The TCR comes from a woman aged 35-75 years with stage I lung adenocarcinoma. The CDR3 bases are TGTGCCAGCAGCGTAGGCCCACAGGGGAGCTCCTACGAGCAGTACTTC. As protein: CASSVGPQGSSYEQYF.